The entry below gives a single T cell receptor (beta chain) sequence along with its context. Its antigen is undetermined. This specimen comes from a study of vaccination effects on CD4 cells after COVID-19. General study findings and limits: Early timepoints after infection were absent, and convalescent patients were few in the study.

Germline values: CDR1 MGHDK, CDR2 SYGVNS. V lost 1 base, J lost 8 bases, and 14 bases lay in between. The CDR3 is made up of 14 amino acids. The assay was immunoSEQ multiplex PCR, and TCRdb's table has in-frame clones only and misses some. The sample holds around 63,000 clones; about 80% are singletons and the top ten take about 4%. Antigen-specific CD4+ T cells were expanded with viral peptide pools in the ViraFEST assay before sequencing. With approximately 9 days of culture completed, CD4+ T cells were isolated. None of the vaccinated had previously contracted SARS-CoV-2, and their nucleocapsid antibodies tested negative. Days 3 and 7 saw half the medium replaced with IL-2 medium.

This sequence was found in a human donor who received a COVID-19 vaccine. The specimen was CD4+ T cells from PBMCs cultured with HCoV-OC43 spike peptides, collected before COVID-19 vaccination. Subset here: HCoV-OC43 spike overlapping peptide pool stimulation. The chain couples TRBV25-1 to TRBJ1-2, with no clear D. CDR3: CASSESHEDRGYTF. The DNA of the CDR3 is TGTGCCAGCAGTGAATCCCACGAGGATCGGGGCTACACCTTC.